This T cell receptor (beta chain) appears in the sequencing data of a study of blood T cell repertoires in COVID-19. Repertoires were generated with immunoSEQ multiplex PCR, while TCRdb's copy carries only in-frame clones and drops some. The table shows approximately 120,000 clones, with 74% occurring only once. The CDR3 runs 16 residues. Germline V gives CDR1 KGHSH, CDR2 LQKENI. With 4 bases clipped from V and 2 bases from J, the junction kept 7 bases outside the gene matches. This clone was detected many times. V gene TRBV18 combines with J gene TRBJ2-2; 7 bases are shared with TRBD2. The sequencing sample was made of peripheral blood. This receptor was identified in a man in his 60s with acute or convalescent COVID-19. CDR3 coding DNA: TGTGCCAGCTCACGGGGGGGATACGGCAACACCGGGGAGCTGTTTTTT. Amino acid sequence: CASSRGGYGNTGELFF.